The 27 T cell receptor beta chains reported below all come from one sample, sequenced in a study of blood T cell repertoires in COVID-19. Using immunoSEQ multiplex PCR, the repertoire was profiled, and TCRdb retains in-frame clones only, with some absent. The data show over 75,000 clones, roughly 90% seen once. Sequenced input: peripheral blood. The receptors were sampled from a human donor with active COVID-19. The donor label of this sample is uncertain.

The chain is built from TRBV7-6 and TRBJ1-3; D ambiguous. The germline V and J ends were trimmed by 1 base and 5 bases, with 9 bases remaining between them. Germline CDR1 and CDR2: SGHVS and FNYEAQ. The CDR3 is made up of 14 amino acids. This chain's CDR3 is CASSLGGGRNTIYF. CDR3 nucleotide sequence: TGTGCCAGCAGCTTAGGTGGCGGGAGAAACACCATATATTTT.

At least ten counts were recorded for this clone. This chain joins TRBV27 and TRBJ1-3; maybe TRBD1 (5 bases). Looked up from germline, CDR1 is MNHEY and CDR2 is SMNVEV (reference sequence). Trimming took off 5 bases at V and 2 bases at J, with 25 bases between the two ends. The CDR3 totals 19 residues. CDR3 bases: TGTGCCAGCAGTCAAAGCGCCCCGGACACTGCTACCCCTGGAAACACCATATATTTT. Its protein product is CASSQSAPDTATPGNTIYF.

This chain links TRBV5-4 with TRBJ2-2, with D tentatively TRBD2 (6 bases). There are 14 residues in the CDR3. Trimming removed 4 bases from V and 6 bases from J, with 13 bases in between. Germline V gene data show CDR1 as SGHNT and CDR2 as YYREEE (reference sequence). For the CDR3, the DNA is TGTGCCAGCAGCCAGGGACTCCTCCCCGGGGAGCTGTTTTTT. Amino acid sequence: CASSQGLLPGELFF.

This chain joins TRBV5-1 and TRBJ2-5; 12 positions match TRBD1. Unmatched junction bases numbered 6, after V lost 4 bases and J lost 2 bases. Per germline, CDR1 SGHRS and CDR2 YFSETQ. The CDR3 contains 16 residues. CDR3 in amino acids: CASSRGGQGAQETQYF. The DNA of the CDR3 is TGCGCCAGCAGCCGAGGGGGACAGGGGGCACAAGAGACCCAGTACTTC.

The V gene is TRBV5-1, the J gene TRBJ2-7; D unresolved. Trimming left V 2 bases short and J 3 bases short, with 15 bases between. Per germline, CDR1 SGHRS and CDR2 YFSETQ. The length of the CDR3 is 15 residues. The CDR3 region is CASSFSFAAYYEQYF. The CDR3, as DNA: TGCGCCAGCAGCTTCTCCTTCGCGGCTTACTACGAGCAGTACTTC.

V is TRBV19 and J is TRBJ2-1, with 7 bases identical to TRBD1. J gave up 6 bases and V 8 bases, and 10 bases lay outside the gene matches. The CDR3 consists of 14 residues. CDR1 and CDR2 (germline): LNHDA, SQIVND (reference sequence). In nucleotides, the CDR3 is TGTGCCAGTGCGGACAGGAGCGAAACCAATGAGCAGTTCTTC. This codes for CASADRSETNEQFF.

The CDR3 is CASSHSQTYGYTF. The CDR3 region has the DNA TGTGCCAGCAGCCATTCACAGACCTATGGCTACACCTTC. The chain recombines TRBV3-1 (or the pseudogene TRBV3-2) with TRBJ1-2, with D hard to call. Trimming left V 3 bases short and J 4 bases short, with 9 bases between. The CDR3 length is 13 residues. Germline CDR1 is LGHDT and CDR2 is YNNKEL (reference sequence).

A single count supports this clone. V and J are TRBV18 and TRBJ2-3, with TRBD2 matching over 9 bases. The CDR3 is 18 residues long. CDR1 and CDR2 from the germline V gene are KGHSH and LQKENI. J gave up 7 bases and V 1 base, and 15 bases lay outside the gene matches. The CDR3 loop is CASSPLRSGGPPDYTQYF. The CDR3 DNA reads TGTGCCAGCTCACCACTTAGGAGCGGGGGGCCACCTGATTATACGCAGTATTTT.

This chain uses TRBV4-2 with TRBJ2-1, with no clear D. Germline V lookup: CDR1 LGHNA, CDR2 YNFKEQ. The V gene lost 2 bases and the J gene lost 7 bases, with 12 bases spanning the gap. This CDR3 comprises 14 residues. CDR3 region: CASSQLPSRNEQFF. CDR3 DNA: TGTGCCAGCAGCCAACTACCGTCTCGTAATGAGCAGTTCTTC.

V gene TRBV12-3 or TRBV12-4 combines with J gene TRBJ2-5, with D tentatively TRBD2 (5 bases). There are 12 residues in the CDR3. V was trimmed by 9 bases and J by 5 bases, leaving 13 bases between them. In DNA, the CDR3 is TGTGCCAGTCGGGGAGTCCGGGAGACCCAGTACTTC. Protein: CASRGVRETQYF.

This rearrangement joins TRBV5-1 to TRBJ2-2; possible D gene TRBD1, 5 bases. The CDR3 contains 13 residues. Germline V gives CDR1 SGHRS, CDR2 YFSETQ. The CDR3 DNA reads as TGCGCGTCGTGGGGCCAAAGCACCGGGGAGCTGTTTTTT. Amino acids: CASWGQSTGELFF.

This clone showed up just once. The chain carries TRBV5-4 and TRBJ2-5, with D maybe TRBD1 (5 bases). CDR3 length: 13 amino acids. Germline V gives CDR1 SGHNT, CDR2 YYREEE (reference sequence). V lost 5 bases and J lost 1, with 9 bases in between. CDR3 in amino acids: CASRTGSQETQYF. DNA for the CDR3: TGTGCCAGCAGAACAGGATCCCAAGAGACCCAGTACTTC. The whole variable domain, filled in from reference TRBV5-4 and TRBJ2-5, reads ETGVTQSPTHLIKTRGQQVTLRCSSQSGHNTVSWYQQALGQGPQFIFQYYREEENGRGNFPPRFSGLQFPNYSSELNVNALELDDSALYLCASRTGSQETQYFGPGTRLLVL.

The CDR3 loop is CAISSGTAPYF. In DNA form, the CDR3 reads TGTGCCATCAGTTCCGGGACTGCGCCCTATTTT. The rearrangement uses TRBV10-3 and TRBJ2-3; possible D gene TRBD2, 6 bases. The V gene lost 5 bases and the J gene lost 15 bases, with 15 bases spanning the gap. The CDR3 is 11 amino acids. The V gene's germline CDR1 is ENHRY and CDR2 SYGVKD.

This clone appeared a single time. The chain joins TRBV19 to TRBJ2-1; D might be TRBD1 (5 bases). CDR1 and CDR2 from the germline V gene are LNHDA and SQIVND (reference sequence). This CDR3 comprises 13 residues. V dropped 5 bases and J dropped 5 bases, with 10 bases sitting between them. The CDR3 region has the DNA TGTGCCAGTAGTGTCGACAGCAACAATGAGCAGTTCTTC. This encodes CASSVDSNNEQFF.

V usage is TRBV7-2 and J usage is TRBJ2-2, with TRBD2 as a possible D gene (5 bases). Trimming took off 7 bases at V and 7 bases at J, with 16 bases between the two ends. Germline CDR1 SGHTA, CDR2 FQGNSA. CDR3 length: 14 amino acids. The CDR3 protein is CASTVGGFGGELFF. CDR3 sequence (DNA): TGTGCCAGCACCGTAGGAGGATTTGGCGGGGAGCTGTTTTTT.

The J gene is TRBJ2-1, the V gene TRBV9; possibly TRBD1 for D (6 bases). This CDR3 region has 15 residues. The germline V and J ends were trimmed by 0 bases and 2 bases, with 9 bases remaining between them. Germline assignment: CDR1 SGDLS and CDR2 YYNGEE. This CDR3 reads CASSVEGVPYNEQFF. CDR3 DNA sequence: TGTGCCAGCAGCGTAGAGGGGGTTCCCTACAATGAGCAGTTCTTC.

There are a few counts of this clone. The V call is TRBV6-2 or TRBV6-3, the J call TRBJ2-6; 7 nucleotides align to TRBD1. Germline CDR1 reads MNHEY; CDR2 reads SVGEGT. Trimming at V came to 6 bases and at J to 4 bases, leaving 6 bases not matched to a gene. CDR3 length: 15 residues. This CDR3 is CASSPRGSGANVLTF. CDR3 sequence (DNA): TGTGCCAGCAGCCCCAGGGGGTCCGGGGCCAACGTCCTGACTTTC.

The chain joins TRBV15 to TRBJ2-7, with D perhaps matching TRBD2 (6 bases). CDR1 and CDR2 (germline): LNHNV, YYDKDF (reference sequence). The ends were cut back, 3 bases at V and 2 bases at J, with 11 bases in the middle. This CDR3 has 14 residues. CDR3 in amino acids: CATSRRDVAYEQYF. In DNA form, the CDR3 reads TGTGCCACCAGCAGGCGGGACGTAGCCTACGAGCAGTACTTC.

This chain uses TRBV7-2 with TRBJ1-5; the match to TRBD1 covers 8 bases. The CDR3 loop spans 17 amino acids. The junction had 10 bases not matched to a gene; V was cut back by 1 base and J by 5 bases. The germline CDR1 and CDR2 sequences are SGHTA and FQGNSA. The CDR3 protein is CASSLDIRTGYYQPQHF. The CDR3 coding sequence is TGTGCCAGCAGCTTAGATATTCGGACAGGGTATTATCAGCCCCAGCATTTT.

The V gene is TRBV6-5, the J gene TRBJ1-2, with D uncertain. V gave up 7 bases and J gave up 0 bases, with 12 bases separating them. Looked up from germline, CDR1 is MNHEY and CDR2 is SVGAGI. CDR3 length equals 14 residues. This CDR3 is CASMESLANYGYTF. CDR3 nucleotides: TGTGCCAGCATGGAGAGTTTGGCTAACTATGGCTACACCTTC.

This clone was counted a few times. V gene TRBV3-1 (or the pseudogene TRBV3-2) combines with J gene TRBJ1-3; 8 bases align to TRBD1. This CDR3 is 17 amino acids long. V was clipped by 5 bases and J by 0 bases; unmatched bases: 9. The V gene's germline CDR1 is LGHDT and CDR2 YNNKEL (reference sequence). Here the CDR3 DNA reads TGTGCCAGCAGCATTGACAGGGGACCCGTCTCTGGAAACACCATATATTTT. Protein: CASSIDRGPVSGNTIYF.

V and J are TRBV5-1 and TRBJ1-1, with D possibly matching TRBD1 (6 bases). V was pared by 1 base and J by 5 bases, with 15 bases between. The CDR3 is 15 residues long. In germline, CDR1 is SGHRS, CDR2 YFSETQ. The CDR3 DNA follows: TGCGCCAGCAGCTTGCAAACAGGAAGGGGGACTGAAGCTTTCTTT. As protein: CASSLQTGRGTEAFF. The full variable domain, in which reference TRBV5-1 and TRBJ1-1 provide the parts outside the CDR3, is KAGVTQTPRYLIKTRGQQVTLSCSPISGHRSVSWYQQTPGQGLQFLFEYFSETQRNKGNFPGRFSGRQFSNSRSEMNVSTLELGDSALYLCASSLQTGRGTEAFFGQGTRLTVV.

The CDR3 loop is CASSSDRGPTGELFF. The CDR3 DNA is TGTGCCAGTAGTAGTGACAGGGGACCTACCGGGGAGCTGTTTTTT. The chain uses TRBV19 and TRBJ2-2; 8 bases fit TRBD1. This CDR3 region has 15 residues. With V trimmed by 4 bases and J by 5 bases, 6 bases remained unmatched. The germline V gene encodes CDR1 LNHDA and CDR2 SQIVND (reference sequence).

This rearrangement joins TRBV28 to TRBJ1-1; perhaps TRBD1 as D (5 bases). CDR1 MDHEN and CDR2 SYDVKM come from the germline V gene. The CDR3 spans 15 residues. Trimming pared 8 bases from V and 4 bases from J, leaving 20 bases between. The CDR3 nucleotides are TGTGCCAGCCTAGGCACTCCAGGGCGCCCCACTGAAGCTTTCTTT. Translated: CASLGTPGRPTEAFF.

CDR3 coding DNA: TGTGCCAGCAGTTTACGAGCGGGGGGCTCCTACAATGAGCAGTTCTTC. This translates into CASSLRAGGSYNEQFF. The gene calls are TRBV28 and TRBJ2-1; TRBD2 aligns across 9 bases. Germline lookup yields CDR1 MDHEN and CDR2 SYDVKM. The CDR3 has 16 amino acids. Trimming removed 2 bases from V and 0 bases from J; junction bases left unmatched: 2. Variable domain in full (rest from reference TRBV28 and TRBJ2-1): DVKVTQSSRYLVKRTGEKVFLECVQDMDHENMFWYRQDPGLGLRLIYFSYDVKMKEKGDIPEGYSVSREKKERFSLILESASTNQTSMYLCASSLRAGGSYNEQFFGPGTRLTVL.

The genes are TRBV18 and TRBJ2-5, with 13 nucleotides matching TRBD2. Germline CDR1 is KGHSH and CDR2 is LQKENI. The CDR3 is 16 residues long. The V gene end was trimmed by 4 bases and the J gene end by 3 bases; junction bases not matched to a gene: 5. The CDR3 region is CASSQTGLAGEETQYF. CDR3 bases: TGTGCCAGCTCACAAACCGGACTAGCGGGGGAAGAGACCCAGTACTTC.

This rearrangement joins TRBV3-1 (or the pseudogene TRBV3-2) to TRBJ1-1; the D is unclear. Trimming removed 7 bases at V and 4 bases at J, with 16 bases between. The CDR3 has 14 amino acids. The germline V gene has CDR1 LGHDT and CDR2 YNNKEL (reference sequence). CDR3 sequence reads: CASTFGEVGTEAFF. The CDR3, as DNA: TGTGCCAGCACCTTCGGGGAGGTTGGCACTGAAGCTTTCTTT.